This TCR beta chain appears in the sequencing data of a study of shared clonotypes between healthy human individuals. This table comes from immunoSEQ multiplex PCR, and its TCRdb copy is limited to in-frame clones, with some not included. The sample yields about 2.1 million clones, 93% seen once. Terminally differentiated effector memory CD45RA+ cells were excluded by CCR7 positive selection of CD45RO-negative cells. CDR1 and CDR2 from the germline V gene are MDHEN and SYDVKM. The CDR3 is 13 amino acids. Deletions cut 8 bases from V and 1 base from J, with 11 bases between. The TCR sequence derives from a man aged 18-30 years in good health. Some clones in this sample may be carry-over from other donors' samples. The chain is built from TRBV28 and TRBJ1-1; D might be TRBD1 (5 bases). The sample taken for sequencing was naive CD8+ T cells from PBMCs. This chain's CDR3 is CASGPTENTEAFF. In DNA, the CDR3 is TGTGCCAGCGGCCCGACAGAGAACACTGAAGCTTTCTTT.